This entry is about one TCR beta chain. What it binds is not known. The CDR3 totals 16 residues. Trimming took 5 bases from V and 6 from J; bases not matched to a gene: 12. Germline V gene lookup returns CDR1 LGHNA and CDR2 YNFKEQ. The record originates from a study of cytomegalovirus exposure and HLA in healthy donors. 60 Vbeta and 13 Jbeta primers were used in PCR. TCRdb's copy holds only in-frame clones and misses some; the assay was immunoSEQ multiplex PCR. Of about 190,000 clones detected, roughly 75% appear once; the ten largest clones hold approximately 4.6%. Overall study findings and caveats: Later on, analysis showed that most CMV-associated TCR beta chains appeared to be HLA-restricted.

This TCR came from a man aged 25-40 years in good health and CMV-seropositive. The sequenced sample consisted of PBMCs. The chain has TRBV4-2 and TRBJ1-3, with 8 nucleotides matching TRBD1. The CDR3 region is CASSDRDRPLENTIYF. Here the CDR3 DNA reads TGTGCCAGCAGCGACCGGGACAGGCCATTGGAAAACACCATATATTTT.